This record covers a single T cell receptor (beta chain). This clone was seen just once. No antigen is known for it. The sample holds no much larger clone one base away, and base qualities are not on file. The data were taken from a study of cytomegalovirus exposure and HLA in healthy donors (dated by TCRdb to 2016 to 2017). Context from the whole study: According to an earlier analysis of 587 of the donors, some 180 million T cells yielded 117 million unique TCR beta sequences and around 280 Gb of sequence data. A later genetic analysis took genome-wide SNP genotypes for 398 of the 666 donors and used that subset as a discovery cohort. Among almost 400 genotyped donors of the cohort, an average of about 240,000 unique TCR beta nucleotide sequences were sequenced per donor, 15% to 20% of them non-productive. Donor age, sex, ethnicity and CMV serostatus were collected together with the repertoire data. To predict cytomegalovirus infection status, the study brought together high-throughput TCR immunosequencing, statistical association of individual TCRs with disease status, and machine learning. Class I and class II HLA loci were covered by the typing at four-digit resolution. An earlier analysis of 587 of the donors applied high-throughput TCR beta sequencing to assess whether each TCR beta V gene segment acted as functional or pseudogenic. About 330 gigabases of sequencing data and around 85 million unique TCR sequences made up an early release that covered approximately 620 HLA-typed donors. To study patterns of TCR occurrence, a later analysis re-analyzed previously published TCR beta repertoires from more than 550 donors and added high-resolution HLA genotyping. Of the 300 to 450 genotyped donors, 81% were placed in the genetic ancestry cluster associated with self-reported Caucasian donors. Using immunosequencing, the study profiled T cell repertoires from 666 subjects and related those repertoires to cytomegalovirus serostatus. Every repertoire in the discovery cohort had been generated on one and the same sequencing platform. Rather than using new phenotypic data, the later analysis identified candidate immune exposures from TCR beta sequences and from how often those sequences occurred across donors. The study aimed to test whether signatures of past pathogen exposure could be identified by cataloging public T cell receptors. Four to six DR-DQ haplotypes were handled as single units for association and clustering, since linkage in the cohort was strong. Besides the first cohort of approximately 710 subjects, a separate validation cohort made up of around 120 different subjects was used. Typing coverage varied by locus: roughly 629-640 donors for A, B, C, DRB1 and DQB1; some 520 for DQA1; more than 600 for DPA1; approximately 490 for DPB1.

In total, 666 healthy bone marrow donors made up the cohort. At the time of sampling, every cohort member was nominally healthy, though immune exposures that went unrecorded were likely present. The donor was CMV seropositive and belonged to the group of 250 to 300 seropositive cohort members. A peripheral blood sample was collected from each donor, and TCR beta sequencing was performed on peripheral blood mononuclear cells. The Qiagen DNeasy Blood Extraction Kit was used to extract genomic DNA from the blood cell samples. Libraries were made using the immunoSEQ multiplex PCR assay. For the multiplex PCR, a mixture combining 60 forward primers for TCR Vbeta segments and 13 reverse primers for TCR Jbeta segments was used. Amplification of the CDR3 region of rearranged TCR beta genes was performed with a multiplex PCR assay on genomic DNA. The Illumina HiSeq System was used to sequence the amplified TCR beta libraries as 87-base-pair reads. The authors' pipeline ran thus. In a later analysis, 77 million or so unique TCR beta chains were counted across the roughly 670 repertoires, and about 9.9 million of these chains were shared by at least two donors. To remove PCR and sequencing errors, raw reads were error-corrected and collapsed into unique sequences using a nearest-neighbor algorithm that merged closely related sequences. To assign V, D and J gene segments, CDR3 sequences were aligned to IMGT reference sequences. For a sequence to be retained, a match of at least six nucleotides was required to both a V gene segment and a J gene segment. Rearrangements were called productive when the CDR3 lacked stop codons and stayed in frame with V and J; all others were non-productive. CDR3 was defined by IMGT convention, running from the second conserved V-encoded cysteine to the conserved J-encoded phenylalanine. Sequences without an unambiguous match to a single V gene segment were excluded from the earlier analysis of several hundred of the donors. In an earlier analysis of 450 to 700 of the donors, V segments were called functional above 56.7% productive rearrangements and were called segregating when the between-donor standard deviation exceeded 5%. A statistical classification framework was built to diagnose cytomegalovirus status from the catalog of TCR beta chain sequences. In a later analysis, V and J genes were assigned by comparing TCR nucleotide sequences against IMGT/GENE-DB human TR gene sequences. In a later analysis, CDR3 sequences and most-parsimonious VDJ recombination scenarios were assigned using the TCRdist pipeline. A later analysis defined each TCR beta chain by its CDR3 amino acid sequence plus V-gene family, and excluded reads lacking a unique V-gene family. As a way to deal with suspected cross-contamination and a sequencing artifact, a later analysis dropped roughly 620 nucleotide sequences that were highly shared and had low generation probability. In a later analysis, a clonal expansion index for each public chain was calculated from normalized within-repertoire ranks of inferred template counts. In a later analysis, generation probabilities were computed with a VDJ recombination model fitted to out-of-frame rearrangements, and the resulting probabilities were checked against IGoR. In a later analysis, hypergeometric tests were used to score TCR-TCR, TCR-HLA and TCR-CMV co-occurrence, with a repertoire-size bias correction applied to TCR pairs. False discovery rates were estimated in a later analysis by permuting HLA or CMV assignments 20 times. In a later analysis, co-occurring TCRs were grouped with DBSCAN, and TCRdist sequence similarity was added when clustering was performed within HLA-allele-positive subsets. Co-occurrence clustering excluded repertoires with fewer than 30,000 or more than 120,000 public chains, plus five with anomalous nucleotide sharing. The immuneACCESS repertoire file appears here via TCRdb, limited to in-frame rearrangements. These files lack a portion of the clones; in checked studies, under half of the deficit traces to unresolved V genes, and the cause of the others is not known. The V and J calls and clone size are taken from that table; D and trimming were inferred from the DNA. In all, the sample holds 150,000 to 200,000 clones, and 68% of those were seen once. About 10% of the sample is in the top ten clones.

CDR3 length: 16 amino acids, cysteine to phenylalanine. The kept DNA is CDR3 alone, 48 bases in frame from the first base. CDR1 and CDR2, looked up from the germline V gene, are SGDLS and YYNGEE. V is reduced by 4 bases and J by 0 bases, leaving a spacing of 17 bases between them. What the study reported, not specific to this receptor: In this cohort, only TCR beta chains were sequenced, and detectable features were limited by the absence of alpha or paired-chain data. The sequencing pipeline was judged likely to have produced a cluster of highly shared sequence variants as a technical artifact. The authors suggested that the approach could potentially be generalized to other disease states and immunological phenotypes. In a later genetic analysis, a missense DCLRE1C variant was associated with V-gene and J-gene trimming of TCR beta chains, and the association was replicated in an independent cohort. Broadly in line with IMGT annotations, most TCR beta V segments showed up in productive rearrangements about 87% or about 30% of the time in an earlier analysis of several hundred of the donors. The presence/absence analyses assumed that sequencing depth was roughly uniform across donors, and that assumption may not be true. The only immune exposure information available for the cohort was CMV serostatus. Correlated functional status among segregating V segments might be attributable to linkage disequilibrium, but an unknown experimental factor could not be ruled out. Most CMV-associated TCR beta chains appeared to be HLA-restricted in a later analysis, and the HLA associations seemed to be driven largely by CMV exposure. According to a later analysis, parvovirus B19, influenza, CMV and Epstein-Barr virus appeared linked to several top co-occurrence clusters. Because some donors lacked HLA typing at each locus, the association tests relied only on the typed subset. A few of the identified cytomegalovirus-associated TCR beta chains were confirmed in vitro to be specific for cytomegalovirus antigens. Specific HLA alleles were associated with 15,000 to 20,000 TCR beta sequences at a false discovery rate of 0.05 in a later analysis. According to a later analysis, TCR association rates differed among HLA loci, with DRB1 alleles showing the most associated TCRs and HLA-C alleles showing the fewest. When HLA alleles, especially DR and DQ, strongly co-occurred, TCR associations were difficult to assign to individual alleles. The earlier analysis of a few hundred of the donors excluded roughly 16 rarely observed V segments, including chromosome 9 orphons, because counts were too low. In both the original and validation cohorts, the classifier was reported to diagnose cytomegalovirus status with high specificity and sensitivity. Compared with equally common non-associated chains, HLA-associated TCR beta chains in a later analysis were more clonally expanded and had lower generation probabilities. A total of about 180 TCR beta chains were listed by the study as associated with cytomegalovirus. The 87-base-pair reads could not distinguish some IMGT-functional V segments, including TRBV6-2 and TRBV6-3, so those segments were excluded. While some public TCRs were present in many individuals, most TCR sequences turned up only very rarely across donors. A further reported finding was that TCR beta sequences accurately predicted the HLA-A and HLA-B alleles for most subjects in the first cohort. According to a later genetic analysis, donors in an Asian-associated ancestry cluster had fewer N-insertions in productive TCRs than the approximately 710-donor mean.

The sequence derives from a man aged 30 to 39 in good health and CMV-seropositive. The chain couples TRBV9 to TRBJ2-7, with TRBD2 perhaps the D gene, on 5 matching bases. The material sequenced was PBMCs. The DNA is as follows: TGTGCCAGCAGCCCAACGGACGCGGGTTACTCCTACGAGCAGTACTTC. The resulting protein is CASSPTDAGYSYEQYF.